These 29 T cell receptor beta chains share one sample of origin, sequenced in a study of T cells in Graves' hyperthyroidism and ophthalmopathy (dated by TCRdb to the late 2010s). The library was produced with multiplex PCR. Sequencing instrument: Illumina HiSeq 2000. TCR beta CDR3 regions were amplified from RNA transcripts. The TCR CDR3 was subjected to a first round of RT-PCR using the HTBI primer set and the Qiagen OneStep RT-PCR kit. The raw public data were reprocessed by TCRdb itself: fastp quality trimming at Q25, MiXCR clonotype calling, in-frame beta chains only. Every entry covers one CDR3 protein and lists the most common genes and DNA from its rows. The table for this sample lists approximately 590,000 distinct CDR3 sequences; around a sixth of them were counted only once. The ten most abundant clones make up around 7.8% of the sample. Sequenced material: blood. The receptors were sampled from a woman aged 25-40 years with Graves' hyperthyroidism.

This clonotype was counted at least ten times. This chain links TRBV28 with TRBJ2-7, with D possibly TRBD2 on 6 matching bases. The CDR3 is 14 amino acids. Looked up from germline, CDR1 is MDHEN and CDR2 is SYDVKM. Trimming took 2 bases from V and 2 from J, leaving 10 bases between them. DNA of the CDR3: TGTGCCAGCAGTTTAGACGGGACTCCCTACGAGCAGTACTTC. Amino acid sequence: CASSLDGTPYEQYF.

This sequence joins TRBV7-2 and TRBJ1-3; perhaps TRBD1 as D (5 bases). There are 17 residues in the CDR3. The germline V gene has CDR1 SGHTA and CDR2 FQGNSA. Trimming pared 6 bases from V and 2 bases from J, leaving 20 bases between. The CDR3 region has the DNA TGTGCCAGCAGTATTTCCGGGGGAGGGCCGACTGGAAACACCATATATTTT. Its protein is CASSISGGGPTGNTIYF.

The CDR3 region has the DNA TGCGCCAGCAGCCTGGGGGTGGGACTAGCGGGTTATCGCTCCTACAATGAGCAGTTCTTC. It specifies CASSLGVGLAGYRSYNEQFF. The chain recombines TRBV5-1 with TRBJ2-1; TRBD2 agrees at 12 bases. The V gene end was trimmed by 4 bases and the J gene end by 0 bases; junction bases not matched to a gene: 14. The CDR3 totals 20 residues. Looked up from germline, CDR1 is SGHRS and CDR2 is YFSETQ.

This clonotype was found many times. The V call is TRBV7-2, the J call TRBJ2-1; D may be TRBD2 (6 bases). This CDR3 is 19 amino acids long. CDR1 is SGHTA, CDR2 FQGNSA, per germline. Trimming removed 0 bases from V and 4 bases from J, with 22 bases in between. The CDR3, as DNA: TGTGCCAGCAGCTTAGCGGGAATAAGGCGCGGGATACTGTACAATGAGCAGTTCTTC. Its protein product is CASSLAGIRRGILYNEQFF.

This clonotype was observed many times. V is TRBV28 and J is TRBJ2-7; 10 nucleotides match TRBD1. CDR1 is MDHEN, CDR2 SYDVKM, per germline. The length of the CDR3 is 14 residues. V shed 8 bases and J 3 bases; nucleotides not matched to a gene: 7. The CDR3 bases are TGTGCCAGCCGAACTGGACAGGGGGTCTACGAGCAGTACTTC. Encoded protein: CASRTGQGVYEQYF.

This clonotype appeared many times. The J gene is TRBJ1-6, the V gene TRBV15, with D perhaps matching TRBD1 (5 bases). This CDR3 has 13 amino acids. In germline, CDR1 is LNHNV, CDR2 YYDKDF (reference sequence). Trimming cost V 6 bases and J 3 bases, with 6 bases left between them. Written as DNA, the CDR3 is TGTGCCACCAGAGGGGACTATAATTCACCCCTCCACTTT. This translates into CATRGDYNSPLHF.

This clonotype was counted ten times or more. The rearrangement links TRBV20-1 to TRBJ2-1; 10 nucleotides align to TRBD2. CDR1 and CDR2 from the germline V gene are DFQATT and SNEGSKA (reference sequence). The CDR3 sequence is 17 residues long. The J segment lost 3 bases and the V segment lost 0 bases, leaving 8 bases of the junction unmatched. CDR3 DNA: TGCAGTGCTAGAGATACGCTACTAGCGGGATACTACAATGAGCAGTTCTTC. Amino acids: CSARDTLLAGYYNEQFF.

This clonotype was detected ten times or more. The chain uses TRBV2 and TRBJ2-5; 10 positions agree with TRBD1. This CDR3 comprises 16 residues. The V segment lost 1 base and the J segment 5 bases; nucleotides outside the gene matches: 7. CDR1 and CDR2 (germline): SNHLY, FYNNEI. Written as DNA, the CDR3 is TGTGCCAGCAGTGAAGAGGTGACAGGGGGCCCGGAGACCCAGTACTTC. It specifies CASSEEVTGGPETQYF. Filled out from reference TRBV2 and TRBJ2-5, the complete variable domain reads EPEVTQTPSHQVTQMGQEVILRCVPISNHLYFYWYRQILGQKVEFLVSFYNNEISEKSEIFDDQFSVERPDGSNFTLKIRSTKLEDSAMYFCASSEEVTGGPETQYFGPGTRLLVL.

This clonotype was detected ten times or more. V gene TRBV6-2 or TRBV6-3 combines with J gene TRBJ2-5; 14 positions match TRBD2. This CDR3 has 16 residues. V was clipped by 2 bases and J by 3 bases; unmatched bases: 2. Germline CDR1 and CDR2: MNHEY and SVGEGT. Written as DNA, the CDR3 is TGTGCCAGCAGTTACGCGGGACTAGCGGGAGAAGAGACCCAGTACTTC. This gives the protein CASSYAGLAGEETQYF.

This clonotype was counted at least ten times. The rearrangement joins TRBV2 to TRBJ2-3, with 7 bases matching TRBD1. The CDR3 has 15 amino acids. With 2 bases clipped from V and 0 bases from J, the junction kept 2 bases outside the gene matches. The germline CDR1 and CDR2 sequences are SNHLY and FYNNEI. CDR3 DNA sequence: TGTGCCAGCAGTGAACAGGGGGATAGCACAGATACGCAGTATTTT. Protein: CASSEQGDSTDTQYF.

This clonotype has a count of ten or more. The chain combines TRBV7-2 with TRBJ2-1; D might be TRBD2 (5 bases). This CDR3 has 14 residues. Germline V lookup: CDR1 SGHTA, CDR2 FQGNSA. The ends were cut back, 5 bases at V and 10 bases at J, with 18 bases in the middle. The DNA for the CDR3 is TGTGCCAGCAGCCCAGAACCGGGGAAGGCCGAGCAGTTCTTC. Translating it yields CASSPEPGKAEQFF.

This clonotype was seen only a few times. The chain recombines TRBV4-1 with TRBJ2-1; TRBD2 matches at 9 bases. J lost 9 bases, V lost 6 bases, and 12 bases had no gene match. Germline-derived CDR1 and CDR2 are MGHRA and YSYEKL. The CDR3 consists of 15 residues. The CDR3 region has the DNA TGCGCCAGCAGGCTCGGGCTAGCGGGACTAGGTGAGCAGTTCTTC. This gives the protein CASRLGLAGLGEQFF.

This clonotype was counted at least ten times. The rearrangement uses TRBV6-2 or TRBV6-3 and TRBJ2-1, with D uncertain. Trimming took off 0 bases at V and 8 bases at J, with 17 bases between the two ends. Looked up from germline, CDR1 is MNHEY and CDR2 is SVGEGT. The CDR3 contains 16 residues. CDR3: CASSYSSPWNGDEQFF. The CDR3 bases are TGTGCCAGCAGTTACTCGTCCCCCTGGAATGGGGATGAGCAGTTCTTC.

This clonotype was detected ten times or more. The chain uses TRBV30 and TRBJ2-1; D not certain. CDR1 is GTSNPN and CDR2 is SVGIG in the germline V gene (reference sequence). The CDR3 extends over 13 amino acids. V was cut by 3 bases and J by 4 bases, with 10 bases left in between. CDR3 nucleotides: TGTGCCTGGAGCTTATCCGGGTACAATGAGCAGTTCTTC. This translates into CAWSLSGYNEQFF.

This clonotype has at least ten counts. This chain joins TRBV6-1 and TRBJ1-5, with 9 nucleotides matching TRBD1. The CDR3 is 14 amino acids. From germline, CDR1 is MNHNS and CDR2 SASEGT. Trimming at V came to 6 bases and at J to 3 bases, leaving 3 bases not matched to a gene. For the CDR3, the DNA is TGTGCCAGCAGCCGGGACAGGGTCAATCAGCCCCAGCATTTT. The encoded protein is CASSRDRVNQPQHF.

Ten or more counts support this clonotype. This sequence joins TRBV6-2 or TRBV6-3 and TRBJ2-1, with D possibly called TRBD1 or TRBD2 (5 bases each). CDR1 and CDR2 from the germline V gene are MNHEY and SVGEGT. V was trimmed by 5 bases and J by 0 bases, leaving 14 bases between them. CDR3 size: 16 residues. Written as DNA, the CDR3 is TGTGCCAGCAGTAGCCGAGGGACGAACTCCTACAATGAGCAGTTCTTC. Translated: CASSSRGTNSYNEQFF.

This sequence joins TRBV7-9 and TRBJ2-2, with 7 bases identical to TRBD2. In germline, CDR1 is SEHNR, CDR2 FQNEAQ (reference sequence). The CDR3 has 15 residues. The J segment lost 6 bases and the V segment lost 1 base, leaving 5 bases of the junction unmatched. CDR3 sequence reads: CASSLVGGPPGELFF. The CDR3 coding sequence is TGTGCCAGCAGCTTAGTGGGAGGGCCCCCCGGGGAGCTGTTTTTT.

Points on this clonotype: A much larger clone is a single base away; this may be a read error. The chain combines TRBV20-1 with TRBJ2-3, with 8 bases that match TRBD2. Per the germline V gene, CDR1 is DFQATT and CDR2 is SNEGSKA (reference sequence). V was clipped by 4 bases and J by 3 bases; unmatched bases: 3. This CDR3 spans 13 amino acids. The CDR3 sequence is CSAITGGTDTQYF. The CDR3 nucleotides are TGCAGTGCTATTACGGGAGGGACAGATACGCAGTATTTT.

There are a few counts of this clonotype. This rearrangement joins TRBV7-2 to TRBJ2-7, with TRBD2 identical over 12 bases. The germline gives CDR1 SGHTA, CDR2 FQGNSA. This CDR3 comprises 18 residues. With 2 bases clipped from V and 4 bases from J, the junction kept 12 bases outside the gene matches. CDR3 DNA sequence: TGTGCCAGCAGCTTAACCCGACAGACTAGCGGGAGTCGTTACGAGCAGTACTTC. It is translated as CASSLTRQTSGSRYEQYF.

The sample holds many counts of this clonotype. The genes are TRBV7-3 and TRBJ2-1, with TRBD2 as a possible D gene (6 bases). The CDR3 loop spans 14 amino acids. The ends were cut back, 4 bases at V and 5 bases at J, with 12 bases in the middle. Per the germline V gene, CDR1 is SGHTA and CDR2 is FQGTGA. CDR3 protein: CASSYGPGDNEQFF. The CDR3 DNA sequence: TGTGCCAGCAGCTATGGGCCGGGGGACAATGAGCAGTTCTTC.

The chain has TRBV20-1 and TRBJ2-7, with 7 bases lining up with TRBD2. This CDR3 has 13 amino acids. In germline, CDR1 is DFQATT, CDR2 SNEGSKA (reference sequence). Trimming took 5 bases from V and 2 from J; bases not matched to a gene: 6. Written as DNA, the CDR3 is TGCAGTGCTGTCCTAGCGGCTCCCTACGAGCAGTACTTC. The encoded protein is CSAVLAAPYEQYF.

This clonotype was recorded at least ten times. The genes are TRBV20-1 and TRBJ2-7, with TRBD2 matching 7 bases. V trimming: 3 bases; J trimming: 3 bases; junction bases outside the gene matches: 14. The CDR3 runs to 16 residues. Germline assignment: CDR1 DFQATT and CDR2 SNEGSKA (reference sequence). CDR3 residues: CSASLSSSGDVYEQYF. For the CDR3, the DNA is TGCAGTGCTAGTCTGTCGTCGAGCGGGGATGTCTACGAGCAGTACTTC.

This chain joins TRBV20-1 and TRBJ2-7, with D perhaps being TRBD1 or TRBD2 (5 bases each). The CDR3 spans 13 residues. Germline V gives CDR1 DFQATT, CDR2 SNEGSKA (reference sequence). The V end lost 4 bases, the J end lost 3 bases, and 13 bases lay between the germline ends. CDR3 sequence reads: CSATLLDSYEQYF. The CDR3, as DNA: TGCAGTGCTACACTACTAGACAGCTACGAGCAGTACTTC.

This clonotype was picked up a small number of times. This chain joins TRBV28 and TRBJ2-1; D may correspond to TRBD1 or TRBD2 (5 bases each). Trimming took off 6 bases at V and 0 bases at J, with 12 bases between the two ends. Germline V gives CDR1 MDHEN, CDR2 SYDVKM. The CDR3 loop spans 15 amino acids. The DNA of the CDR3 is TGTGCCAGCAGGGGGCGGGTCCTCTCCTACAATGAGCAGTTCTTC. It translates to CASRGRVLSYNEQFF.

This CDR3 is CASSAQGQLLNQPQHF. CDR3 sequence (DNA): TGTGCCAGCAGCGCGCAGGGCCAGCTATTAAATCAGCCCCAGCATTTT. The chain is built from TRBV7-2 and TRBJ1-5; tentative D call: TRBD1 (5 bases). V gave up 5 bases and J gave up 4 bases, with 18 bases separating them. The germline CDR1 and CDR2 sequences are SGHTA and FQGNSA. This CDR3 has 16 residues.

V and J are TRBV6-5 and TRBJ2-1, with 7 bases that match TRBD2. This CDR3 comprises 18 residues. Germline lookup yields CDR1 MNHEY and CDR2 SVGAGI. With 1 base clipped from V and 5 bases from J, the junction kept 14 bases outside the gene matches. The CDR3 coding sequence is TGTGCCAGCAGTTACTTACCTACTAGCGTTACCCCGAACAATGAGCAGTTCTTC. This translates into CASSYLPTSVTPNNEQFF.

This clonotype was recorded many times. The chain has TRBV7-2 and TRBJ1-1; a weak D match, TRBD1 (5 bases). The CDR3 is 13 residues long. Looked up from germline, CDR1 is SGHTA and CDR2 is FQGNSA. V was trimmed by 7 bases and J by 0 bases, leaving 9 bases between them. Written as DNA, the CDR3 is TGTGCCAGCACCATAGGGGTGAACACTGAAGCTTTCTTT. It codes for CASTIGVNTEAFF. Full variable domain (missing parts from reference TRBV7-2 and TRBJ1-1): GAGVSQSPSNKVTEKGKDVELRCDPISGHTALYWYRQSLGQGLEFLIYFQGNSAPDKSGLPSDRFSAERTGGSVSTLTIQRTQQEDSAVYLCASTIGVNTEAFFGQGTRLTVV.

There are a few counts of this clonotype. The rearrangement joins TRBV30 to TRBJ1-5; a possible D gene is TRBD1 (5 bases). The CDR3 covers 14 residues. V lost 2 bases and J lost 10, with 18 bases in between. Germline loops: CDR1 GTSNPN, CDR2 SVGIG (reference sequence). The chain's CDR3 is CAWSSPGLGIPQHF. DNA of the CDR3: TGTGCCTGGAGTTCACCGGGACTAGGGATACCCCAGCATTTT.

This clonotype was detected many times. CDR3 amino acids: CAISSGTYTDTQYF. DNA for the CDR3: TGTGCCATCAGTTCCGGGACCTACACAGATACGCAGTATTTT. The chain links TRBV10-3 to TRBJ2-3, with D possibly being TRBD1 or TRBD2 (5 bases each). Trimming left V 5 bases short and J 2 bases short, with 11 bases between. This CDR3 has 14 residues. Germline V CDR1 and CDR2: ENHRY, SYGVKD.